This TCR beta chain was sequenced during a study of T-cell reconstitution after alpha-beta-depleted transplantation in children. The length of the CDR3 is 16 residues. The V and J ends lost 5 bases and 1 base respectively, with 15 bases between them. CDR1 MNHNS and CDR2 SASEGT come from the germline V gene. Construction of the TCRbeta library involved unique molecular identifiers. TCRdb reprocessed the PCR reads with MiXCR, giving one entry per CDR3 protein. The repertoire holds 200,000 to 250,000 distinct CDR3 sequences, with 7.5% to 10% as singletons. This clonotype was observed many times. The chain has TRBV6-1 and TRBJ1-5; unclear D gene. The sample in question was PBMCs from the stem cell graft donor, obtained from the stem cell graft. The clonotype originates from a human donor who donated a stem cell graft to a child with SCID. CDR3 nucleotide sequence: TGTGCCAGCAGTACCGTCGGATCCAAGAGCAATCAGCCCCAGCATTTT. It is translated as CASSTVGSKSNQPQHF.